Following are 28 T cell receptor beta chains from one sample sequenced in a study of regulatory T cells in long-lasting Graves disease. To make TCR beta libraries, researchers used iRepertoire HTBI primers and Arm-PCR of CDR3 regions. Via MiXCR, TCRdb re-called the multiplex PCR reads, giving one row per CDR3 protein. The table has a few hundred thousand distinct CDR3 sequences, 23% seen once. As to time point: persistent/refractory GD, antithyroid drugs over 5 years with positive TRAb. RNA from PBMCs was the source of the TCR library. The input for sequencing was peripheral blood mononuclear cells (PBMCs), taken when the disease was refractory, from a patient treated with antithyroid drugs. The receptor source for this set is a female donor with Graves disease.

On this clonotype itself: It may be a read error: a sequence one base away is much more abundant. The chain links TRBV6-2 or TRBV6-3 to TRBJ1-2; D uncertain. Per the germline V gene, CDR1 is MNHEY and CDR2 is SVGEGT. This CDR3 contains 13 residues. The CDR3 is CASSPHQVYGCTF. The CDR3 DNA reads TGTGCCAGCAGTCCGCATCAGGTCTATGGCTGCACCTTC.

The sample holds a few counts of this clonotype. The rearrangement links TRBV20-1 to TRBJ2-2; D may match TRBD1 or TRBD2 (6 bases each). The CDR3 runs 16 residues. Germline CDR1 reads DFQATT; CDR2 reads SNEGSKA (reference sequence). V lost 0 bases, J lost 6 bases, and 17 bases lay in between. CDR3 DNA: TGCAGTGCTAGAGATCGGGCAGGGGACTTCCCCGGGGAGCTGTTTTTT. The encoded protein is CSARDRAGDFPGELFF.

The chain recombines TRBV29-1 with TRBJ2-2, with 11 bases lining up with TRBD2. The V segment lost 4 bases and the J segment 1 base; nucleotides outside the gene matches: 2. The CDR3 consists of 15 residues. Germline V CDR1 and CDR2: SQVTM, ANQGSEA. DNA for the CDR3: TGCAGCGTTGGGACTAGCGGGCGGAACACCGGGGAGCTGTTTTTT. It yields the protein CSVGTSGRNTGELFF.

This clonotype was observed many times. The rearrangement links TRBV2 to TRBJ2-5; possible D gene TRBD2, 5 bases. V lost 4 bases, J lost 5 bases, and 11 bases lay in between. The germline V gene encodes CDR1 SNHLY and CDR2 FYNNEI. CDR3 length equals 13 residues. The CDR3 nucleotides are TGTGCCAGCAGTGCATCAGCGGATGAGACCCAGTACTTC. This encodes CASSASADETQYF.

This clonotype was picked up many times. The CDR3 region is CSVEWQAGETQYF. The CDR3 DNA is TGCAGCGTTGAGTGGCAGGCGGGGGAGACCCAGTACTTC. V is TRBV29-1 and J is TRBJ2-5; TRBD2 might be the D (6 bases). This CDR3 region has 13 residues. V was trimmed by 3 bases and J by 5 bases, leaving 13 bases between them. The germline CDR1 and CDR2 sequences are SQVTM and ANQGSEA.

This clonotype occurred many times. The V call is TRBV2, the J call TRBJ1-1; weak D call: TRBD1 (6 bases). The CDR3 extends over 19 amino acids. Germline CDR1 and CDR2: SNHLY and FYNNEI. Trimming shortened V by 1 base and J by 2 bases, and 23 bases separated the two germline ends. The CDR3 spells CASSEDVEATGKVNTEAFF. Here the CDR3 DNA reads TGTGCCAGCAGTGAAGACGTGGAGGCTACAGGGAAAGTAAACACTGAAGCTTTCTTT.

The genes are TRBV30 and TRBJ2-7; D call uncertain. This CDR3 has 16 amino acids. The ends were cut back, 5 bases at V and 3 bases at J, with 23 bases in the middle. The germline V gene has CDR1 GTSNPN and CDR2 SVGIG (reference sequence). The CDR3 reads CAWAGGVGRTYYEQYF. CDR3 nucleotides: TGTGCCTGGGCCGGCGGCGTCGGGCGAACGTACTACGAGCAGTACTTC.

This clonotype was seen at least ten times. This chain uses TRBV29-1 with TRBJ2-5; D possibly corresponds to TRBD1 (6 bases). Germline CDR1 reads SQVTM; CDR2 reads ANQGSEA. The CDR3 sequence is 14 residues long. V lost 3 bases to trimming and J lost 4 bases, with 15 bases between them. In DNA form, the CDR3 reads TGCAGCGTTGACTTTGGGACACTCGGAGAGACCCAGTACTTC. Encoded protein: CSVDFGTLGETQYF.

This clonotype has just a few counts. The chain's CDR3 is CASSETGTGGQETQYF. The CDR3 DNA reads as TGTGCCAGCAGCGAAACCGGGACAGGGGGCCAAGAGACCCAGTACTTC. The chain employs TRBV9 and TRBJ2-5; TRBD1 agrees at 11 bases. The germline V gene has CDR1 SGDLS and CDR2 YYNGEE. The CDR3 has 16 amino acids. V shed 3 bases and J 1 base; nucleotides not matched to a gene: 5.

This clonotype was detected many times. CDR3 DNA: TGTGCCAGCAGCTTAGCCGAGGGGCTAGCGGGAGTGGAGACCCAGTACTTC. This codes for CASSLAEGLAGVETQYF. The chain links TRBV7-8 to TRBJ2-5; 10 bases agree with TRBD2. This CDR3 contains 17 residues. The junction had 9 bases not matched to a gene; V was cut back by 0 bases and J by 5 bases. Germline V gene data show CDR1 as SGHVS and CDR2 as FQNEAQ.

This clonotype was observed a few times. The CDR3 region has the DNA TGTGCCGGGGCCCAGGGGATTAATCAGCCCCAGCATTTT. Translation gives CAGAQGINQPQHF. The chain combines TRBV30 with TRBJ1-5; TRBD1 might be the D (6 bases). The germline V and J ends were trimmed by 8 bases and 4 bases, with 15 bases remaining between them. CDR3 length: 13 residues. The germline gives CDR1 GTSNPN, CDR2 SVGIG (reference sequence). Full variable domain (outside the CDR3, taken from reference TRBV30 and TRBJ1-5): SQTIHQWPATLVQPVGSPLSLECTVEGTSNPNLYWYRQAAGRGLQLLFYSVGIGQISSEVPQNLSASRPQDRQFILSSKKLLLSDSGFYLCAGAQGINQPQHFGDGTRLSIL.

Turning to this clonotype: A much more abundant neighbour one base away suggests this may be a read error. The rearrangement links TRBV20-1 to TRBJ2-7; D not resolved. Per germline, CDR1 DFQATT and CDR2 SNEGSKA (reference sequence). This CDR3 spans 13 amino acids. CDR3 nucleotides: TGCAGTGCTAGGCCTCGATCGACCTACGAGCGGTACTTC. Translation gives CSARPRSTYERYF.

This clonotype was picked up a small number of times. V usage is TRBV7-2 and J usage is TRBJ2-7; D may correspond to TRBD1 or TRBD2 (5 bases each). This CDR3 comprises 17 residues. The germline V and J ends were trimmed by 1 base and 0 bases, with 16 bases remaining between them. Germline loops: CDR1 SGHTA, CDR2 FQGNSA. The DNA for the CDR3 is TGTGCCAGCAGCTTAGTCGGTGGGACCCGCCTCTCCTACGAGCAGTACTTC. Protein sequence: CASSLVGGTRLSYEQYF.

The chain joins TRBV9 to TRBJ2-7, with D perhaps TRBD1 or TRBD2 (5 bases each). V was shortened by 3 bases and J by 9 bases, with 10 bases between the two germline ends. Germline lookup yields CDR1 SGDLS and CDR2 YYNGEE. CDR3 length: 11 amino acids. The CDR3 protein is CASSGSGRQYF. CDR3 sequence (DNA): TGTGCCAGCAGCGGATCGGGACGGCAGTACTTC.

This clonotype was found a few times. The rearrangement links TRBV13 to TRBJ1-2; D is ambiguous. CDR3 length: 15 amino acids. Germline-derived CDR1 and CDR2 are PRHDT and FYEKMQ (reference sequence). The V and J ends lost 0 bases and 1 base respectively, with 9 bases between them. CDR3 DNA: TGTGCCAGCAGCTTAGGCGGGTTCTATAACTATGGCTACACCTTC. Its translation is CASSLGGFYNYGYTF.

Of note for this clonotype: This may be a read error: a much more frequent sequence differs by one nucleotide. J is TRBJ2-7 and V is TRBV12-3 or TRBV12-4; possible D gene TRBD2, 6 bases. Trimming removed 3 bases from V and 7 bases from J, with 22 bases in between. CDR3 length equals 16 residues. As DNA, the CDR3 is TGTGCCAGCAGTTTGGGTTCCGGGAGATACTACAATGAGCAGTACTTC. It translates to CASSLGSGRYYNEQYF.

There are a few counts of this clonotype. This chain connects TRBV7-2 to TRBJ1-1, with a tentative D call TRBD1 (5 bases). The CDR3 loop spans 14 amino acids. Germline CDR1 is SGHTA and CDR2 is FQGNSA. The DNA of the CDR3 is TGTGCGTCGGGGCGCGGGCCCGGGGATACTGAAGCTTTCTTT. Translated: CASGRGPGDTEAFF. The full variable domain, its missing parts supplied by reference TRBV7-2 and TRBJ1-1, is GAGVSQSPSNKVTEKGKDVELRCDPISGHTALYWYRQSLGQGLEFLIYFQGNSAPDKSGLPSDRFSAERTGGSVSTLTIQRTQQEDSAVYLCASGRGPGDTEAFFGQGTRLTVV.

This chain links TRBV12-3 or TRBV12-4 with TRBJ2-7; D is possibly TRBD1 (5 bases). CDR3 length equals 14 residues. V lost 2 bases and J 5 bases, leaving 13 bases between the germline ends. In DNA, the CDR3 is TGTGCCAGCAGTTTAAACAATCCAGGGAACGAGCAGTACTTC. Translating it yields CASSLNNPGNEQYF.

This clonotype has only a few counts. The rearrangement links TRBV28 to TRBJ2-7; 7 bases agree with TRBD2. J lost 1 base, V lost 9 bases, and 12 bases had no gene match. CDR3 length: 15 amino acids. Germline V CDR1 and CDR2: MDHEN, SYDVKM. The CDR3 DNA follows: TGTGCCAGTACCCCGTGGGCTAGCGGTTCCTACGAGCAGTACTTC. This gives the protein CASTPWASGSYEQYF.

As to this clonotype: With a much larger clone just one base away, this may be a read error. The J gene is TRBJ2-7, the V gene TRBV7-9; D gene uncertain. V was cut by 1 base and J by 7 bases, with 5 bases left in between. Germline-derived CDR1 and CDR2 are SEHNR and FQNEAQ (reference sequence). The CDR3 has 11 amino acids. CDR3 loop: CASSLDWEQYF. CDR3 nucleotides: TGTGCCAGCAGCTTAGATTGGGAGCAGTACTTC.

The chain has TRBV27 and TRBJ2-7, with 7 bases lining up with TRBD1. The ends lost 5 bases at V and 2 bases at J; junction bases unmatched: 9. This CDR3 has 15 amino acids. Germline V gene sequence: CDR1 MNHEY, CDR2 SMNVEV (reference sequence). The CDR3 reads CASSPRTGATYEQYF. The CDR3 DNA sequence: TGTGCCAGCAGTCCGAGGACAGGCGCTACCTACGAGCAGTACTTC.

This clonotype has a count of ten or more. The chain uses TRBV20-1 and TRBJ1-5, with TRBD1 matching 7 bases. The length of the CDR3 is 15 residues. J gave up 5 bases and V 6 bases, and 13 bases lay outside the gene matches. Germline CDR1 reads DFQATT; CDR2 reads SNEGSKA (reference sequence). This chain's CDR3 is CSAMDRDRLYQPQHF. In DNA, the CDR3 is TGCAGTGCCATGGACCGGGACAGACTGTATCAGCCCCAGCATTTT.

This clonotype was counted only a few times. A single base separates this from a much larger clone, so it may be a read error. The genes are TRBV28 and TRBJ1-6, with no clear D. The V end lost 6 bases, the J end lost 0 bases, and 15 bases lay between the germline ends. CDR1 is MDHEN and CDR2 is SYDVKM in the germline V gene. This CDR3 has 17 amino acids. CDR3 loop: CASRLDLAGSYNSPLHF. CDR3 nucleotide sequence: TGTGCCAGCAGGTTAGATTTGGCGGGCTCCTATAATTCACCCCTCCACTTT.

This chain links TRBV4-3 with TRBJ2-2; 14 nucleotides line up with TRBD2. Trimming at V came to 0 bases and at J to 5 bases, leaving 5 bases not matched to a gene. CDR3 length: 18 amino acids. CDR1 LGHNA and CDR2 YSLEER come from the germline V gene. CDR3 nucleotides: TGCGCCAGCAGCCAAGAGGGACTAGCGGGAGTACAAACCGGGGAGCTGTTTTTT. Translation: CASSQEGLAGVQTGELFF.

This clonotype turned up a few times. This chain links TRBV27 with TRBJ2-7; a possible D gene is TRBD2 (6 bases). In germline, CDR1 is MNHEY, CDR2 SMNVEV (reference sequence). V was pared by 6 bases and J by 2 bases, with 14 bases between. This CDR3 region has 14 residues. CDR3 sequence (DNA): TGTGCCAGCAGCCGCGGGGCCCGAGCCTACGAGCAGTACTTC. Amino acids: CASSRGARAYEQYF.

At least ten counts were recorded for this clonotype. The chain joins TRBV12-5 to TRBJ1-4; the match to TRBD1 covers 8 bases. Germline V gives CDR1 LGHNT, CDR2 FRNRAP. CDR3 size: 17 residues. Losses at the gene ends were 0 bases for V and 3 bases for J; bases not matched to a gene: 6. This CDR3 is CASGLVLRGPANEKLFF. CDR3 nucleotide sequence: TGTGCTAGTGGTTTGGTACTCAGGGGGCCGGCTAATGAAAAACTGTTTTTT.

This clonotype was observed many times. CDR3 in DNA: TGTGCCAGCAATACCGGGACAGATAGAGCCGGGGAGCTGTTTTTT. Its protein is CASNTGTDRAGELFF. The V gene is TRBV2, the J gene TRBJ2-2; 7 positions agree with TRBD1. After removal of 7 bases from V and 6 bases from J, the junction contained 11 bases not matched to a gene. The CDR3 covers 15 residues. Germline V CDR1 and CDR2: SNHLY, FYNNEI.

This clonotype showed up many times. V gene TRBV20-1 combines with J gene TRBJ2-7; no clear D. The CDR3 consists of 13 residues. Germline CDR1 is DFQATT and CDR2 is SNEGSKA (reference sequence). The V end lost 6 bases, the J end lost 4 bases, and 16 bases lay between the germline ends. The DNA of the CDR3 is TGCAGTGCCGTCAACACTGCGACGTACGAGCAGTACTTC. This sequence encodes CSAVNTATYEQYF.